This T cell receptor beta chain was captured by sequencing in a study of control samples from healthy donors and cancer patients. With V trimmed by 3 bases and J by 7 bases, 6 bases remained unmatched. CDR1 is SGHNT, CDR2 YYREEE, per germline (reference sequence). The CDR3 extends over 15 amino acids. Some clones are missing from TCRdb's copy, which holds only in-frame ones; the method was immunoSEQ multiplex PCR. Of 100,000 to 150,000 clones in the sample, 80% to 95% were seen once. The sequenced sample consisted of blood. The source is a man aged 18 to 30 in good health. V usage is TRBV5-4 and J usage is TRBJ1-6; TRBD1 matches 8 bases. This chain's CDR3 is CASSSRTGGNSPLHF. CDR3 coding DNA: TGTGCCAGCAGCTCACGAACAGGGGGAAATTCACCCCTCCACTTT.